This T cell receptor (beta chain) came from a study of shared clonotypes between healthy human individuals. The study drew all its donors from Caucasian adults living in Nashville, Tennessee. To note about this clone: Its antigen is not identified.

The authors distributed each subset's genomic DNA evenly over several immunoSEQ plates. TCRdb's copy holds only in-frame clones and misses some; the assay was immunoSEQ multiplex PCR. This table has hundreds of thousands of clones, around 77% appearing once. Whole-study findings and limits: There were few donors, and this limited the genetic and exposure-history diversity represented. Blood alone was sampled, and tissue repertoires likely differ.

Germline trimming cut 2 bases from V and 4 bases from J; bases unmatched to any gene: 7. This CDR3 contains 16 residues. Germline-derived CDR1 and CDR2 are SEHNR and FQNEAQ (reference sequence). This clonotype was sampled from a woman between 35 and 50 years old in good health. Some clones in this sample may be carry-over from other donors' samples. Material: PBMCs. The chain has TRBV7-9 and TRBJ2-2, with 7 bases identical to TRBD1. In nucleotides, the CDR3 is TGTGCCAGCAGCTTACAGACAGGGATCCCCACCGGGGAGCTGTTTTTT. Translated, it gives CASSLQTGIPTGELFF.